A selection of T cell receptor beta chains follows, all from one sample in a study of blood T cell repertoires in COVID-19. Profiled with immunoSEQ multiplex PCR; TCRdb holds only in-frame clones, not every one. Of under 150,000 clones in the sample, roughly 85% were seen once. Sequenced sample: peripheral blood. The receptors shown here come from a young man with acute or convalescent COVID-19. CDR3s include the opening cysteine and the closing phenylalanine or tryptophan. A D gene is named only where the DNA matches it firmly. Size is stated for part of the rows, as once, few or many counts, or as a class when the clone is expanded.

j_call: TRBJ2-1; clone_size: NA; d_call: NA; v_call: TRBV3-1/TRBV3-2; cdr3_nt: TGTGCCAGCAGCCTAAACAATGAGCAGTTCTTC; cdr3_aa: CASSLNNEQFF
j_call: TRBJ1-5; clone_size: NA; d_call: NA; v_call: TRBV2; cdr3_nt: TGTGCCAGCAGTGAAATTGAAGGGGGCAATCAGCCCCAGCATTTT; cdr3_aa: CASSEIEGGNQPQHF
j_call: TRBJ2-2; clone_size: NA; d_call: TRBD2; v_call: TRBV7-9; cdr3_nt: TGTGCCAGCAGCTGGCTAGCGGGGTCGAACACCGGGGAGCTGTTTTTT; cdr3_aa: CASSWLAGSNTGELFF
j_call: TRBJ1-4; clone_size: NA; d_call: NA; v_call: TRBV25-1; cdr3_nt: TGTGCCAGCAGTCTTCCGGGACTAGGTGGTGAAAAACTGTTTTTT; cdr3_aa: CASSLPGLGGEKLFF
j_call: TRBJ1-1; clone_size: NA; d_call: NA; v_call: TRBV5-1; cdr3_nt: TGCGCCAGCAGCTCTCGCAGGACAGACATGAACACTGAAGCTTTCTTT; cdr3_aa: CASSSRRTDMNTEAFF
j_call: TRBJ2-7; clone_size: once; d_call: NA; v_call: TRBV5-6; cdr3_nt: TGTGCCAGCAGCTTGGTGGCCACCAGCTCCTACGAGCAGTACTTC; cdr3_aa: CASSLVATSSYEQYF
j_call: TRBJ2-2; clone_size: few; d_call: TRBD2; v_call: TRBV5-1; cdr3_nt: TGCGCCAGCAGCCTCGGACTAGCGGTCGGGGAGCTGTTTTTT; cdr3_aa: CASSLGLAVGELFF
j_call: TRBJ1-5; clone_size: NA; d_call: TRBD1; v_call: TRBV19; cdr3_nt: TGTGCCAGTCAGATTAGAGGGGGCCGATATAGCAATCAGCCCCAGCATTTT; cdr3_aa: CASQIRGGRYSNQPQHF
j_call: TRBJ2-3; clone_size: NA; d_call: TRBD1; v_call: TRBV7-6; cdr3_nt: TGTGCCAGCAGCTTAGCCGGTGGGACAGGGGGAACAGATACGCAGTATTTT; cdr3_aa: CASSLAGGTGGTDTQYF
j_call: TRBJ1-2; clone_size: NA; d_call: NA; v_call: TRBV3-1/TRBV3-2; cdr3_nt: TGTGCCAGCAGCCAAGGGAACCTTGTGACCAGCGCGGGTGGCTACACCTTC; cdr3_aa: CASSQGNLVTSAGGYTF
j_call: TRBJ2-3; clone_size: once; d_call: TRBD1; v_call: TRBV9; cdr3_nt: TGTGCCAGCAGCGAGGGACAGGTCTCTAGCACAGATACGCAGTATTTT; cdr3_aa: CASSEGQVSSTDTQYF
j_call: TRBJ1-2; clone_size: NA; d_call: NA; v_call: TRBV6-5; cdr3_nt: TGTGCCAGCAGCTACCAGGGGTTAGGCTATGGCTACACCTTC; cdr3_aa: CASSYQGLGYGYTF
j_call: TRBJ2-5; clone_size: NA; d_call: NA; v_call: TRBV30; cdr3_nt: TGTGCCTGGACCCCGGGTTTCCAAGAGACCCAGTACTTC; cdr3_aa: CAWTPGFQETQYF
j_call: TRBJ2-3; clone_size: NA; d_call: NA; v_call: TRBV4-2; cdr3_nt: TGTGCCAGCAGCCAAGCGCCAGGTGGGGATACGCAGTATTTT; cdr3_aa: CASSQAPGGDTQYF
j_call: TRBJ1-1; clone_size: NA; d_call: NA; v_call: TRBV5-1; cdr3_nt: TGCGCCAGCAGCTTGGGTAGCAACACTGAAGCTTTCTTT; cdr3_aa: CASSLGSNTEAFF
j_call: TRBJ2-5; clone_size: few; d_call: TRBD2; v_call: TRBV19; cdr3_nt: TGTGCCAGTAGTCCATCGACTAGCGGGGAAGAGACCCAGTACTTC; cdr3_aa: CASSPSTSGEETQYF
j_call: TRBJ1-4; clone_size: NA; d_call: NA; v_call: TRBV7-2; cdr3_nt: TGTGCCAGCAGCTTAGGGTGGGCAGGGTCTAATGAAAAACTGTTTTTT; cdr3_aa: CASSLGWAGSNEKLFF
j_call: TRBJ1-3; clone_size: NA; d_call: NA; v_call: TRBV27; cdr3_nt: TGTGCCAGCAGTTTATCGCCAGGCTCTGGAAACACCATATATTTT; cdr3_aa: CASSLSPGSGNTIYF
j_call: TRBJ2-5; clone_size: NA; d_call: NA; v_call: TRBV18; cdr3_nt: TGTGCCAGCTCACTTGGGGAATCAGAGGGAAAGACCCAGTACTTC; cdr3_aa: CASSLGESEGKTQYF
j_call: TRBJ1-1; clone_size: once; d_call: TRBD1; v_call: TRBV18; cdr3_nt: TGTGCCAGCTCACCGATGACAGGGGGGAACACTGAAGCTTTCTTT; cdr3_aa: CASSPMTGGNTEAFF
j_call: TRBJ2-7; clone_size: few; d_call: NA; v_call: TRBV30; cdr3_nt: TGTGCCTGGAGTGTCCAGGGGGGCGCCGAGCAGTACTTC; cdr3_aa: CAWSVQGGAEQYF
j_call: TRBJ2-1; clone_size: NA; d_call: NA; v_call: TRBV9; cdr3_nt: TGTGCCAGCAGCGTAGGCCCTAGCATTGATGAGCAGTTCTTC; cdr3_aa: CASSVGPSIDEQFF
j_call: TRBJ2-3; clone_size: medium-sized; d_call: TRBD2; v_call: TRBV6-2/TRBV6-3; cdr3_nt: TGTGCCAGCAGTTTATCCGCGGGGGTAGCCACAGATACGCAGTATTTT; cdr3_aa: CASSLSAGVATDTQYF
j_call: TRBJ1-1; clone_size: once; d_call: NA; v_call: TRBV14; cdr3_nt: TGTGCCAGCAGCCCCTTTTTGTGGGGGCGGTTGAACACTGAAGCTTTCTTT; cdr3_aa: CASSPFLWGRLNTEAFF
j_call: TRBJ1-1; clone_size: NA; d_call: NA; v_call: TRBV9; cdr3_nt: TGTGCCAGCAGCGTAATGGAGGGGGAAGCTTTCTTT; cdr3_aa: CASSVMEGEAFF
j_call: TRBJ2-5; clone_size: NA; d_call: NA; v_call: TRBV10-1; cdr3_nt: TGCGCCAGCAGTCGCAGGGAAAGGGAGACCCAGTACTTC; cdr3_aa: CASSRRERETQYF
j_call: TRBJ1-5; clone_size: NA; d_call: NA; v_call: TRBV7-8; cdr3_nt: TGTGCCAGCAGCCAATCAGATCAGCCCCAGCATTTT; cdr3_aa: CASSQSDQPQHF
j_call: TRBJ1-2; clone_size: NA; d_call: TRBD1; v_call: TRBV6-5; cdr3_nt: TGTGCCAGCAGTTACGGGGACAGGGGAGGCGGCTACACCTTC; cdr3_aa: CASSYGDRGGGYTF
j_call: TRBJ1-5; clone_size: NA; d_call: NA; v_call: TRBV6-6; cdr3_nt: TGTGCCAGCAGTTACGACAGAAAGAGTCAGCCCCAGCATTTT; cdr3_aa: CASSYDRKSQPQHF
j_call: TRBJ1-3; clone_size: NA; d_call: NA; v_call: TRBV7-2; cdr3_nt: TGTGCCAGCAGCTTAGCGGGCAGGGGAACTGGAAACACCATATATTTT; cdr3_aa: CASSLAGRGTGNTIYF
j_call: TRBJ1-1; clone_size: NA; d_call: TRBD1; v_call: TRBV4-2; cdr3_nt: TGTGCCAGCAGCCCGGGACAGGGCTCGGGGCGGACTGAAGCTTTCTTT; cdr3_aa: CASSPGQGSGRTEAFF